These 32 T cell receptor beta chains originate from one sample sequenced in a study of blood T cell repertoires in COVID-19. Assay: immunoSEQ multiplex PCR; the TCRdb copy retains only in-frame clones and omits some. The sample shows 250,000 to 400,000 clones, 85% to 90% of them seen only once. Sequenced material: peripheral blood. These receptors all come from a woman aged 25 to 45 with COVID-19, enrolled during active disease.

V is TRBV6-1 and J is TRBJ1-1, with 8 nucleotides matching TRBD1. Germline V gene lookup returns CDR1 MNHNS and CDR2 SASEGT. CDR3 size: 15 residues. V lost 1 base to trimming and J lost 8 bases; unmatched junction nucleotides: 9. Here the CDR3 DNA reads TGTGCCAGCAGTGAAGAGACAGGGGCTAGGAGGGAAGCTTTCTTT. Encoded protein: CASSEETGARREAFF.

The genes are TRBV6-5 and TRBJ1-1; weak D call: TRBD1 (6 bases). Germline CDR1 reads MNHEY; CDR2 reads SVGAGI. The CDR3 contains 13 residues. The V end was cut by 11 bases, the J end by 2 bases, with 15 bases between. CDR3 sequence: CASHAGANTEAFF. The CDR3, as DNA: TGTGCCTCCCACGCGGGGGCTAACACTGAAGCTTTCTTT.

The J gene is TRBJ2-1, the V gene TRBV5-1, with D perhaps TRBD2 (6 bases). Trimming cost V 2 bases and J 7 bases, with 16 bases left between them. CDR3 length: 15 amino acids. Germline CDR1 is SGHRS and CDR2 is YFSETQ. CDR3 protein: CASSFASAGKNEQFF. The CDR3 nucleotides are TGCGCCAGCAGCTTCGCTAGCGCCGGAAAGAATGAGCAGTTCTTC.

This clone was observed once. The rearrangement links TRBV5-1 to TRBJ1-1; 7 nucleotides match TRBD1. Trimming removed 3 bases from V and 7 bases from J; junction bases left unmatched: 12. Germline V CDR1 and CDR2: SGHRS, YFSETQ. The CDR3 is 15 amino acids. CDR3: CASSSSGTERVEAFF. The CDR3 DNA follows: TGCGCCAGCAGCTCTTCCGGGACAGAGAGAGTTGAAGCTTTCTTT.

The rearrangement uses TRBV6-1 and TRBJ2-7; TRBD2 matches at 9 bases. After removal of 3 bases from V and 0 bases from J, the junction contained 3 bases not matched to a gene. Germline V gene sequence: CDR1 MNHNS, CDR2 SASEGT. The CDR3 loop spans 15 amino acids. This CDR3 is CASSDELAGSYEQYF. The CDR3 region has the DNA TGTGCCAGCAGTGATGAACTAGCGGGCTCCTACGAGCAGTACTTC.

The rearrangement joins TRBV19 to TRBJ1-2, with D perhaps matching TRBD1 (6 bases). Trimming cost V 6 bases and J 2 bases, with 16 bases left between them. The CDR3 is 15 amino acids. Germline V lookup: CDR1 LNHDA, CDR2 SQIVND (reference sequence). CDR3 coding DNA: TGTGCCAGTAGCTCTTCTATAACAGGGAACTATGGCTACACCTTC. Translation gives CASSSSITGNYGYTF.

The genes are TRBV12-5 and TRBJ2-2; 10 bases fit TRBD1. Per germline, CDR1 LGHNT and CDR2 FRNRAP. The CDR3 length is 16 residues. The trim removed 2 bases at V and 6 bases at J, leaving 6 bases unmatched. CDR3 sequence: CASGLSVGQGPGELFF. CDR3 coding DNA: TGTGCTAGTGGTTTGTCCGTGGGACAGGGGCCCGGGGAGCTGTTTTTT.

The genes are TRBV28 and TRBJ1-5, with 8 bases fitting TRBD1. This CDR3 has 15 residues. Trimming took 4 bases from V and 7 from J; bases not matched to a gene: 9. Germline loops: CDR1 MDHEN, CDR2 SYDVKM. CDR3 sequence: CASSSTGTGGQPQHF. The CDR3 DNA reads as TGTGCCAGCAGTTCCACCGGGACAGGAGGCCAGCCCCAGCATTTT.

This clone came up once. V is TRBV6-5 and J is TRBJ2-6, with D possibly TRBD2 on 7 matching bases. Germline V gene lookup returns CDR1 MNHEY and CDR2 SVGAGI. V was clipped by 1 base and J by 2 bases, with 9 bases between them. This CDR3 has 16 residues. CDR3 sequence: CASSYFGGPGANVLTF. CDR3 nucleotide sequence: TGTGCCAGCAGTTACTTCGGGGGGCCTGGGGCCAACGTCCTGACTTTC.

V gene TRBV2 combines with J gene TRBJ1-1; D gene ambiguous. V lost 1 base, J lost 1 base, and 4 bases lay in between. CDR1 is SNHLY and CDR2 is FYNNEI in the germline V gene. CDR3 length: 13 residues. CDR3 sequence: CASSEVQNTEAFF. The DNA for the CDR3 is TGTGCCAGCAGTGAAGTTCAGAACACTGAAGCTTTCTTT.

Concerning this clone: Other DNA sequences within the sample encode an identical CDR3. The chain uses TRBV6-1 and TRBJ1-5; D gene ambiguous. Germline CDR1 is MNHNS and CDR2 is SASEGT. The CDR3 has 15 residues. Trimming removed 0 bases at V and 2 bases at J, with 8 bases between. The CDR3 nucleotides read TGTGCCAGCAGTGAAGCTCGGGGTGGCAATCAGCCCCAGCATTTT. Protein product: CASSEARGGNQPQHF.

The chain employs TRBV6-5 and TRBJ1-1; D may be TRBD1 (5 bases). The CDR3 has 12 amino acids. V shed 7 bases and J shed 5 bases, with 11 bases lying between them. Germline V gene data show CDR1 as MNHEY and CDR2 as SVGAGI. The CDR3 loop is CASTRGGTEAFF. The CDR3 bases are TGTGCCAGCACTCGGGGGGGTACTGAAGCTTTCTTT.

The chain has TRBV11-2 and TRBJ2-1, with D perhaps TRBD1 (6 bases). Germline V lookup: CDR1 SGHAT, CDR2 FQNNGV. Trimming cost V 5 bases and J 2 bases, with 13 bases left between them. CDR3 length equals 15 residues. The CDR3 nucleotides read TGTGCCAGCAGCATGGGGGCTAGCCCCTACAATGAGCAGTTCTTC. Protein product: CASSMGASPYNEQFF.

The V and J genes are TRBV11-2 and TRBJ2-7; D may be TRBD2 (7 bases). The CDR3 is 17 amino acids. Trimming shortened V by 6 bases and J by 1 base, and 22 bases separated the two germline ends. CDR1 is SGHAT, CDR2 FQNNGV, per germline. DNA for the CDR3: TGTGCCAGCAGTCATGCCCTACAGGGAGGGAGTTCCTACGAGCAGTACTTC. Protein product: CASSHALQGGSSYEQYF.

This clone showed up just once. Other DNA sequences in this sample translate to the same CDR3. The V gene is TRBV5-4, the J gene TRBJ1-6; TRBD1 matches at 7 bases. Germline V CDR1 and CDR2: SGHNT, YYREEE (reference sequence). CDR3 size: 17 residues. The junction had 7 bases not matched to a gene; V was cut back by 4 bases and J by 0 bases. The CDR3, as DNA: TGTGCCAGCAGCACCGGGACAGTCTCCTCCTATAATTCACCCCTCCACTTT. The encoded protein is CASSTGTVSSYNSPLHF.

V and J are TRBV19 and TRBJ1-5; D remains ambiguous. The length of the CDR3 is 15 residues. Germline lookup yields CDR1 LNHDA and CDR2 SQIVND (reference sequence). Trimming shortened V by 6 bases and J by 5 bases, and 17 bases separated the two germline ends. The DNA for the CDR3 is TGTGCCAGTAGAAACATGCTCTCTGTCTATCAGCCCCAGCATTTT. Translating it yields CASRNMLSVYQPQHF.

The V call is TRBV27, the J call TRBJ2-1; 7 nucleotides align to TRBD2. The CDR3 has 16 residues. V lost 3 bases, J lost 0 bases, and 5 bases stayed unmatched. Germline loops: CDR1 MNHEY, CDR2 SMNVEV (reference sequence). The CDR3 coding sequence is TGTGCCAGCAGTTTCACTGGGAGGGGCTCCTACAATGAGCAGTTCTTC. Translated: CASSFTGRGSYNEQFF.

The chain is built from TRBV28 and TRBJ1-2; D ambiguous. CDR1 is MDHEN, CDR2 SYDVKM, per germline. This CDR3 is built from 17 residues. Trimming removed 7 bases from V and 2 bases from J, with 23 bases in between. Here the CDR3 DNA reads TGTGCCAGCAACAAAGGGTTAGAACGGGGTACCAACTATGGCTACACCTTC. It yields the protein CASNKGLERGTNYGYTF.

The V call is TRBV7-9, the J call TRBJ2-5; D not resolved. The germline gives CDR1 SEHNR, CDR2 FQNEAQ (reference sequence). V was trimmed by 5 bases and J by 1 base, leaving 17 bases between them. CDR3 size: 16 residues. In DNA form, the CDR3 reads TGTGCCAGCAGCGCCTACTATGGGTTAGGCCAAGAGACCCAGTACTTC. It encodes CASSAYYGLGQETQYF.

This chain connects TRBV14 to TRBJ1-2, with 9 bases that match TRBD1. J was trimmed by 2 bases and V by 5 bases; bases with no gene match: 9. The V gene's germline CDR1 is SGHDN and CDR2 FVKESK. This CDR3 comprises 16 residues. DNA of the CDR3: TGTGCCAGCAGCAGTCCGGGACAGGGATTCAACTATGGCTACACCTTC. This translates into CASSSPGQGFNYGYTF.

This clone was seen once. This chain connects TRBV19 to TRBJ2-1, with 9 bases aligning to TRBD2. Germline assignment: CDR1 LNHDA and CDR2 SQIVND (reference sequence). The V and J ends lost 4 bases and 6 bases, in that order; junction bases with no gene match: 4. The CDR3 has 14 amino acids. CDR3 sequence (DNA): TGTGCCAGTAGTAGGTCTAGCGGGGTCAATGAGCAGTTCTTC. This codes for CASSRSSGVNEQFF.

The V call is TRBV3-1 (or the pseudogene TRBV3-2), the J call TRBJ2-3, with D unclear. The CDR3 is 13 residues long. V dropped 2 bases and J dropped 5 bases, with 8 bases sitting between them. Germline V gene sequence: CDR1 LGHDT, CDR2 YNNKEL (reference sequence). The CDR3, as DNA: TGTGCCAGCAGCCAATTCGCGCTAGATACGCAGTATTTT. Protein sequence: CASSQFALDTQYF.

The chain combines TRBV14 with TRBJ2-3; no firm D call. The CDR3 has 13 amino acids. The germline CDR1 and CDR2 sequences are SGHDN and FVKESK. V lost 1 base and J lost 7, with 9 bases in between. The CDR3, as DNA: TGTGCCAGCAGCCAAGTGCCTACTCATACGCAGTATTTT. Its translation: CASSQVPTHTQYF.

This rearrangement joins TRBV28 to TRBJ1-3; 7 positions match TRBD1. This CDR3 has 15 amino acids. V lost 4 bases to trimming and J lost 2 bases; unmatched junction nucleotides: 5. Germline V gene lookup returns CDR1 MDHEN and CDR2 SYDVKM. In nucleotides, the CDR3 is TGTGCCAGCAGTTCCGGGACAGCAACTGGAAACACCATATATTTT. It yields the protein CASSSGTATGNTIYF.

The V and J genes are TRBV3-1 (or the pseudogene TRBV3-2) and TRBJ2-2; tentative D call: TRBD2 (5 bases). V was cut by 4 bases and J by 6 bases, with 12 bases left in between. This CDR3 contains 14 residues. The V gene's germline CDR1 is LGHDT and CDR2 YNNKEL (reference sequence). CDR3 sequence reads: CASSPRTGSGELFF. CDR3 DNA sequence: TGTGCCAGCAGCCCCAGGACTGGTTCCGGGGAGCTGTTTTTT.

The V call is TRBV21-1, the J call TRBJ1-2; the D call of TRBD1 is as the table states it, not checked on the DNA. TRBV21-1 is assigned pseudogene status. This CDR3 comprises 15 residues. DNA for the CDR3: TGTGCCAGCAGCAAAGGGGGCGCGCAGAGCTATGGCTACACCTTC. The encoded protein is CASSKGGAQSYGYTF.

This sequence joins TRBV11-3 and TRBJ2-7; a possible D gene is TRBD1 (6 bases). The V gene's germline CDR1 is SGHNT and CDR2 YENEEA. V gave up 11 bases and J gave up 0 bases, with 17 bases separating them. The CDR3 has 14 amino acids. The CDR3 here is CAGHNRDTSYEQYF. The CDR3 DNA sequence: TGTGCCGGCCATAACCGGGACACCTCCTACGAGCAGTACTTC.

The CDR3 protein is CASSLNRLNTEAFF. The CDR3 bases are TGTGCCAGCAGCTTAAACAGGCTGAACACTGAAGCTTTCTTT. This chain connects TRBV7-8 to TRBJ1-1; perhaps TRBD1 as D (5 bases). Germline loops: CDR1 SGHVS, CDR2 FQNEAQ. CDR3 length: 14 residues. Trimming took 2 bases from V and 0 from J, leaving 7 bases between them.

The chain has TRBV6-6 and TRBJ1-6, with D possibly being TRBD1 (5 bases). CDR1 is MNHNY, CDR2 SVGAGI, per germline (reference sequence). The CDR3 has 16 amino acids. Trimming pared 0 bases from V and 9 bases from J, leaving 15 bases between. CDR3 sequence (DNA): TGTGCCAGCAGTTACTCGATGGGGGGGGACCGTTCACCCCTCCACTTT. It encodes CASSYSMGGDRSPLHF.

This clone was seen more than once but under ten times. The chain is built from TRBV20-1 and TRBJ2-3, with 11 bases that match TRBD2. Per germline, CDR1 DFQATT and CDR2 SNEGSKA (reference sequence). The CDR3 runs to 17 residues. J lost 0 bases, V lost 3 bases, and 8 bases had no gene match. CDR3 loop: CSASSTSGRISTDTQYF. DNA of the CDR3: TGCAGTGCTAGTTCTACTAGCGGGAGAATTAGCACAGATACGCAGTATTTT.

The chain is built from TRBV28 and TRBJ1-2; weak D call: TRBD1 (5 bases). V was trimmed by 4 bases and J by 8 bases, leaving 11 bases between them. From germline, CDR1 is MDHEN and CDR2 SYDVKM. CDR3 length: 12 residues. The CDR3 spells CASSSRTLGYTF. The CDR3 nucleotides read TGTGCCAGCAGTTCGAGGACACTAGGCTACACCTTC.

As DNA, the CDR3 is TGTGCCAGTAGTAGGGGGACCCCGGGAGTAGAGACCCAGTACTTC. It encodes CASSRGTPGVETQYF. V is TRBV19 and J is TRBJ2-5; a weak D match, TRBD2 (6 bases). The CDR3 is 15 amino acids. Germline V lookup: CDR1 LNHDA, CDR2 SQIVND (reference sequence). Trimming shortened V by 4 bases and J by 4 bases, and 16 bases separated the two germline ends. The whole variable domain, remainder taken from reference TRBV19 and TRBJ2-5, is DGGITQSPKYLFRKEGQNVTLSCEQNLNHDAMYWYRQDPGQGLRLIYYSQIVNDFQKGDIAEGYSVSREKKESFPLTVTSAQKNPTAFYLCASSRGTPGVETQYFGPGTRLLVL.